This entry lists 10 T cell receptor beta chains sequenced from one sample in a study of control samples from healthy donors and cancer patients. Sequenced by immunoSEQ multiplex PCR; TCRdb stores in-frame clones only, minus some. The data show about 58,000 clones, about 90% seen once. The sample was PBMCs. The receptors come from a woman aged 60-75 years with lung cancer.

The chain joins TRBV10-3 to TRBJ1-3; TRBD1 matches 11 bases. CDR3 length equals 17 residues. The germline gives CDR1 ENHRY, CDR2 SYGVKD. V trimming: 0 bases; J trimming: 4 bases; junction bases outside the gene matches: 5. CDR3 sequence: CAISESTGQGAGNTIYF. CDR3 coding DNA: TGTGCCATCAGTGAGTCCACTGGACAGGGGGCAGGAAACACCATATATTTT.

The chain couples TRBV2 to TRBJ2-3, with D possibly matching TRBD2 (5 bases). The CDR3 has 12 amino acids. Trimming took off 7 bases at V and 7 bases at J, with 12 bases between the two ends. The germline V gene encodes CDR1 SNHLY and CDR2 FYNNEI. The CDR3 bases are TGTGCCAGCACCGAAGAGGGCAATACGCAGTATTTT. Protein: CASTEEGNTQYF.

The rearrangement uses TRBV7-9 and TRBJ2-7; 7 bases line up with TRBD2. Trimming at V came to 5 bases and at J to 6 bases, leaving 7 bases not matched to a gene. CDR3 length equals 13 residues. Germline V gene sequence: CDR1 SEHNR, CDR2 FQNEAQ (reference sequence). This CDR3 reads CASSARLALEQYF. The CDR3 nucleotides read TGTGCCAGCAGCGCCAGACTAGCCCTCGAGCAGTACTTC. The entire variable domain, with the rest obtained from reference TRBV7-9 and TRBJ2-7, is as follows: DTGVSQNPRHKITKRGQNVTFRCDPISEHNRLYWYRQTLGQGPEFLTYFQNEAQLEKSRLLSDRFSAERPKGSFSTLEIQRTEQGDSAMYLCASSARLALEQYFGPGTRLTVT.

J is TRBJ1-2 and V is TRBV19; perhaps TRBD1 as D (5 bases). Deletions cut 3 bases from V and 7 bases from J, with 12 bases between. This CDR3 is built from 13 residues. Germline V gives CDR1 LNHDA, CDR2 SQIVND (reference sequence). CDR3 bases: TGTGCCAGTAGTATGCTGGGGACCTTTGGCTACACCTTC. Amino acids: CASSMLGTFGYTF.

V and J are TRBV2 and TRBJ2-7, with 7 bases fitting TRBD2. V was pared by 2 bases and J by 3 bases, with 7 bases of the junction left unmatched. Germline loops: CDR1 SNHLY, CDR2 FYNNEI. This CDR3 is 15 amino acids long. In DNA form, the CDR3 reads TGTGCCAGCAGTGAATCTTGGCCGGGGGGCTACGAGCAGTACTTC. Translated: CASSESWPGGYEQYF.

The rearrangement joins TRBV18 to TRBJ1-1, with D uncertain. Trimming left V 4 bases short and J 1 base short, with 7 bases between. The CDR3 spans 13 residues. Germline assignment: CDR1 KGHSH and CDR2 LQKENI. CDR3 bases: TGTGCCAGCTCACAGGGTCGGAACACTGAAGCTTTCTTT. Its protein is CASSQGRNTEAFF.

The gene calls are TRBV12-3 or TRBV12-4 and TRBJ2-6; D call uncertain. This CDR3 is 13 amino acids long. Between the trimmed V and J ends, which lost 3 bases and 1 base, there was a span of 1 base. The CDR3 reads CASSLSGANVLTF. Here the CDR3 DNA reads TGTGCCAGCAGTTTGTCTGGGGCCAACGTCCTGACTTTC.

The chain links TRBV18 to TRBJ1-3, with a weak D call TRBD1 (5 bases). Germline-derived CDR1 and CDR2 are KGHSH and LQKENI. Trimming pared 5 bases from V and 2 bases from J, leaving 10 bases between. The CDR3 is 14 amino acids. Here the CDR3 DNA reads TGTGCCAGCTCATATGACAGCACTGGAAACACCATATATTTT. Translation: CASSYDSTGNTIYF.

V and J are TRBV5-6 and TRBJ2-2; the match to TRBD1 covers 9 bases. The CDR3 runs to 18 residues. Germline V CDR1 and CDR2: SGHDT, YYEEEE. The trim removed 0 bases at V and 7 bases at J, leaving 13 bases unmatched. The CDR3 protein is CASSLGSGTGFAGGELFF. The CDR3 coding sequence is TGTGCCAGCAGCTTGGGGTCTGGGACAGGGTTCGCCGGCGGGGAGCTGTTTTTT.

Written as DNA, the CDR3 is TGTGCCATGCGAGGGGCCAGTACAGATACGCAGTATTTT. Amino acids: CAMRGASTDTQYF. The V call is TRBV10-3, the J call TRBJ2-3, with D perhaps given as TRBD1 or TRBD2 (5 bases each). CDR1 ENHRY and CDR2 SYGVKD come from the germline V gene. The CDR3 has 13 amino acids. The ends were cut back, 9 bases at V and 3 bases at J, with 13 bases in the middle.